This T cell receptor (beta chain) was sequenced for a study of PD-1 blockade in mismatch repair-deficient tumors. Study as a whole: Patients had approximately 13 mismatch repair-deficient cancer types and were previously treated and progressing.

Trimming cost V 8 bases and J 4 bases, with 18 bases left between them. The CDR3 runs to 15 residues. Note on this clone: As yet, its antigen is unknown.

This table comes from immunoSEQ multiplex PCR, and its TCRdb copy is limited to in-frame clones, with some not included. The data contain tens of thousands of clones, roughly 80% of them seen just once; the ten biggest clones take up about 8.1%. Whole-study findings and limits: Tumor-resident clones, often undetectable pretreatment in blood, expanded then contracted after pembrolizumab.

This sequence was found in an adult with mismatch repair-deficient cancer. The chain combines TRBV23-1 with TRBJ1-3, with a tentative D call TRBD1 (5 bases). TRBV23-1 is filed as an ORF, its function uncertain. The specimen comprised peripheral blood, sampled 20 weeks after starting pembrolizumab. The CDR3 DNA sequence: TGCGCCAGCGGATCTCCAGGACATGGGGGAAACACCATATATTTT. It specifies CASGSPGHGGNTIYF.